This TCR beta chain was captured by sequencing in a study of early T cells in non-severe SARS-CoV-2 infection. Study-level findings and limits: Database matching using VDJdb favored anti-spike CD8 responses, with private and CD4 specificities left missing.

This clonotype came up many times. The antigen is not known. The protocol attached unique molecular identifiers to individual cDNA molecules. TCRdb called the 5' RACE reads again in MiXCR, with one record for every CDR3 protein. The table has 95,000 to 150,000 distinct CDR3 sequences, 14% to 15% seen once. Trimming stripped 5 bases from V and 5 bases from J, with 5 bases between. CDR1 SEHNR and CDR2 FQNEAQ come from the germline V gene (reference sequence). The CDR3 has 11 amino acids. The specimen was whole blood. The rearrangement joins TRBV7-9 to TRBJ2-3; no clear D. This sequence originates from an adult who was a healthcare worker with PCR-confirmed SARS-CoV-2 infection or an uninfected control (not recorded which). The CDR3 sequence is CASSARDTQYF. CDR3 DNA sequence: TGTGCCAGCAGCGCCAGAGATACGCAGTATTTT.